The rows below give T cell receptor beta chains drawn from one sample of a study of blood T cell repertoires in COVID-19. The data were produced by immunoSEQ multiplex PCR, yet TCRdb's version contains in-frame clones alone and is incomplete. The profile shows about 36,000 clones, about nine tenths of them singletons. Sequencing was done on a sample of peripheral blood. The origin of the receptors is a human donor in a cohort sampled during active COVID-19. Each CDR3 is given with its conserved first and last residue. The D gene is left open where the match is weak.

J gene,V gene,D gene,CDR3 protein,CDR3 DNA
TRBJ2-1,TRBV7-2,TRBD2,CASSPRLAGGPNNEQFF,TGTGCCAGCAGCCCGCGACTAGCGGGAGGCCCGAACAATGAGCAGTTCTTC
TRBJ2-3,TRBV4-1,TRBD1,CASSLGQGDTDTQYF,TGCGCCAGCAGCCTTGGACAGGGGGACACAGATACGCAGTATTTT
TRBJ2-3,TRBV5-4,TRBD2,CASSLAGRQDTQYF,TGTGCCAGCAGCTTGGCCGGGAGGCAGGATACGCAGTATTTT
TRBJ1-1,TRBV5-4,-,CASSPLGGGGTEAFF,TGTGCCAGCAGCCCATTGGGGGGAGGAGGCACTGAAGCTTTCTTT
TRBJ2-1,TRBV3-1/TRBV3-2,TRBD2,CASSQRAGGEQFF,TGTGCCAGCAGCCAGCGCGCGGGAGGTGAGCAGTTCTTC
TRBJ1-5,TRBV27,TRBD1,CASSLLRDRGPQPQHF,TGTGCCAGCAGTTTGCTCCGGGACAGGGGGCCGCAGCCCCAGCATTTT
TRBJ2-1,TRBV7-2,-,CASSSRHWFNEQFF,TGTGCCAGCAGCTCGAGGCACTGGTTTAATGAGCAGTTCTTC
TRBJ2-1,TRBV9,TRBD2,CASSVATSGSYNEQFF,TGTGCCAGCAGCGTAGCTACTAGCGGGAGCTACAATGAGCAGTTCTTC
TRBJ2-4,TRBV6-2/TRBV6-3,TRBD2,CASSLGGGAKNIQYF,TGTGCCAGCAGCCTAGGCGGGGGGGCCAAAAACATTCAGTACTTC
TRBJ2-7,TRBV28,TRBD2,CATSTRSGRSLGHEQYF,TGTGCCACCTCGACTCGGAGCGGGAGATCTCTTGGTCACGAGCAGTACTTC
TRBJ1-2,TRBV7-2,-,CASSLRVRADLTGYTF,TGTGCCAGCAGCTTACGAGTCAGGGCGGATCTTACCGGCTACACCTTC
TRBJ2-2,TRBV6-1,-,CASSDSGLANTGELFF,TGTGCCAGCAGTGATTCGGGATTAGCGAACACCGGGGAGCTGTTTTTT
TRBJ2-2,TRBV4-1,-,CASSQGTGRGLTGELFF,TGCGCCAGCAGCCAAGGAACGGGCAGGGGATTGACCGGGGAGCTGTTTTTT
TRBJ2-7,TRBV6-5,TRBD2,CASTIFAGVGEQYF,TGTGCCAGCACTATCTTTGCGGGAGTGGGTGAGCAGTACTTC
TRBJ2-7,TRBV6-5,-,CASSPVGGEYEQYF,TGTGCCAGCAGTCCTGTCGGCGGAGAGTACGAGCAGTACTTC
TRBJ1-6,TRBV19,TRBD1,CASSMRDRTSPLHF,TGTGCCAGTAGTATGCGGGACAGGACCTCACCCCTCCACTTT
TRBJ1-5,TRBV27,TRBD1,CASSLGQMGPQHF,TGTGCCAGCAGCCTGGGACAGATGGGGCCCCAGCATTTT
TRBJ2-7,TRBV12-3/TRBV12-4,TRBD1,CASSSTRQGPYF,TGTGCCAGCAGTTCAACAAGACAGGGCCCGTACTTC
TRBJ2-7,TRBV20-1,-,CSASSRSYEQYF,TGCAGTGCTAGTAGCCGGAGCTACGAGCAGTACTTC
TRBJ2-7,TRBV7-2,TRBD2,CATGLAGVYEQYF,TGTGCCACCGGACTAGCGGGAGTCTACGAGCAGTACTTC
TRBJ2-4,TRBV6-6,TRBD1,CASSTTTGVKNIQYF,TGTGCCAGCAGCACAACGACAGGGGTCAAAAACATTCAGTACTTC